Below, 29 T cell receptor beta chains from the same sample are listed, as sequenced in a study of blood T cell repertoires in COVID-19. Sequencing used immunoSEQ multiplex PCR; TCRdb keeps in-frame clones, though not all of them. Among about 480,000 clones listed, approximately 91% were seen once. Sequencing was done on a sample of PBMCs or T cells enriched from blood (not recorded which). The receptors originated from a woman aged 55-69 years who had recovered from COVID-19.

This chain uses TRBV28 with TRBJ1-3; possible D gene TRBD1, 6 bases. The germline gives CDR1 MDHEN, CDR2 SYDVKM. V lost 1 base and J lost 0, with 16 bases in between. This CDR3 has 18 amino acids. The CDR3 DNA reads as TGTGCCAGCAGTTTATCTTGGCCGGACAGCCCCTCTGGAAACACCATATATTTT. It codes for CASSLSWPDSPSGNTIYF.

The J gene is TRBJ1-1, the V gene TRBV25-1, with 7 bases fitting TRBD1. Germline V gene sequence: CDR1 MGHDK, CDR2 SYGVNS. The trim removed 3 bases at V and 2 bases at J, leaving 6 bases unmatched. The CDR3 sequence is 15 residues long. CDR3 sequence reads: CASSDWRQGNTEAFF. Written as DNA, the CDR3 is TGTGCCAGCAGTGATTGGCGACAGGGAAACACTGAAGCTTTCTTT.

The genes are TRBV19 and TRBJ2-4; D is possibly TRBD2 (7 bases). The CDR3 extends over 14 amino acids. V was cut by 2 bases and J by 7 bases, with 12 bases left in between. The germline CDR1 and CDR2 sequences are LNHDA and SQIVND (reference sequence). The CDR3 loop reads CASSIRGAGNIQYF. CDR3 coding DNA: TGTGCCAGTAGTATACGGGGGGCAGGCAACATTCAGTACTTC.

The V call is TRBV6-5, the J call TRBJ1-5; D is ambiguous. This CDR3 comprises 11 residues. V dropped 11 bases and J dropped 4 bases, with 9 bases sitting between them. Germline V gene data show CDR1 as MNHEY and CDR2 as SVGAGI. The CDR3 DNA follows: TGTGCCCTCTCAGTGAATCAGCCCCAGCATTTT. This codes for CALSVNQPQHF.

This chain uses TRBV5-1 with TRBJ2-2; D not resolved. Germline V gene lookup returns CDR1 SGHRS and CDR2 YFSETQ. The CDR3 has 14 residues. The ends were cut back, 4 bases at V and 4 bases at J, with 11 bases in the middle. For the CDR3, the DNA is TGCGCCAGCAGCCCATCGGTAGCCACCGGGGAGCTGTTTTTT. Its protein product is CASSPSVATGELFF.

V is TRBV15 and J is TRBJ1-5; a possible D gene is TRBD1 (6 bases). V lost 0 bases, J lost 6 bases, and 9 bases lay in between. CDR1 and CDR2 (germline): LNHNV, YYDKDF (reference sequence). CDR3 length equals 14 residues. The CDR3 coding sequence is TGTGCCACCAGCAGAGATAGGGGGATTCAGCCCCAGCATTTT. Protein product: CATSRDRGIQPQHF. The whole variable domain, filled in from reference TRBV15 and TRBJ1-5, reads DAMVIQNPRYQVTQFGKPVTLSCSQTLNHNVMYWYQQKSSQAPKLLFHYYDKDFNNEADTPDNFQSRRPNTSFCFLDIRSPGLGDTAMYLCATSRDRGIQPQHFGDGTRLSIL.

The CDR3 DNA reads as TGTGCCAGCAGTTACGCCGGACTGAACTCCTACGAGCAGTACGTC. It encodes CASSYAGLNSYEQYV. V gene TRBV6-5 combines with J gene TRBJ2-7; a possible D gene is TRBD2 (5 bases). The CDR3 has 15 amino acids. Trimming pared 2 bases from V and 0 bases from J, leaving 11 bases between. In germline, CDR1 is MNHEY, CDR2 SVGAGI.

This clone was detected only once. V usage is TRBV2 and J usage is TRBJ2-1; no clear D. Germline assignment: CDR1 SNHLY and CDR2 FYNNEI. Trimming cost V 4 bases and J 6 bases, with 7 bases left between them. The CDR3 sequence is 12 residues long. The DNA of the CDR3 is TGTGCCAGCAGTGTGGGCCCCAATGAGCAGTTCTTC. Residues: CASSVGPNEQFF.

The rearrangement joins TRBV23-1 to TRBJ1-2; D may be TRBD1 (5 bases). TRBV23-1 is an open reading frame, and its role is uncertain. Trimming shortened V by 8 bases and J by 7 bases, and 14 bases separated the two germline ends. CDR3 length: 12 residues. DNA of the CDR3: TGCGCCAGCCCCTGGGGGAGGGGTGGCTACACCTTC. The encoded protein is CASPWGRGGYTF.

The V and J genes are TRBV11-2 and TRBJ2-1, with 9 bases identical to TRBD2. The CDR3 has 16 amino acids. V trimming: 1 base; J trimming: 4 bases; junction bases outside the gene matches: 5. Germline CDR1 reads SGHAT; CDR2 reads FQNNGV. The CDR3 bases are TGTGCCAGCAGCTTAGGGGCAGCGGGGGGTTACAATGAGCAGTTCTTC. Encoded protein: CASSLGAAGGYNEQFF.

The chain uses TRBV5-4 and TRBJ2-7; possible D gene TRBD2, 6 bases. The CDR3 sequence is 14 residues long. From germline, CDR1 is SGHNT and CDR2 YYREEE (reference sequence). Trimming took off 4 bases at V and 1 base at J, with 12 bases between the two ends. CDR3 DNA sequence: TGTGCCAGCAGCCGAGACGGGGGATCCTACGAGCAGTACGTC. Amino acid sequence: CASSRDGGSYEQYV.

CDR3: CAISSGAGSPLHF. Written as DNA, the CDR3 is TGTGCCATCAGTTCAGGGGCTGGTTCACCCCTCCACTTT. The chain employs TRBV10-3 and TRBJ1-6, with D perhaps TRBD1 (6 bases). CDR3 length: 13 residues. The germline V gene has CDR1 ENHRY and CDR2 SYGVKD. The germline V and J ends were trimmed by 5 bases and 9 bases, with 11 bases remaining between them.

This clone was observed once. V is TRBV18 and J is TRBJ2-1; 10 bases map to TRBD2. Trimming removed 3 bases from V and 3 bases from J; junction bases left unmatched: 2. Germline V gives CDR1 KGHSH, CDR2 LQKENI. This CDR3 comprises 15 residues. The CDR3, as DNA: TGTGCCAGCTCACCCAGCGGGGGGGACTACAATGAGCAGTTCTTC. Protein sequence: CASSPSGGDYNEQFF.

The chain couples TRBV6-5 to TRBJ2-7; 7 nucleotides align to TRBD1. Germline V gene lookup returns CDR1 MNHEY and CDR2 SVGAGI. CDR3 size: 14 residues. With V trimmed by 7 bases and J by 2 bases, 8 bases remained unmatched. CDR3 region: CASTKGATTYEQYV. The CDR3 DNA sequence: TGTGCCAGCACTAAGGGGGCCACAACCTACGAGCAGTACGTC.

This clone was observed once. The V and J genes are TRBV28 and TRBJ1-2; 7 nucleotides match TRBD1. The V gene's germline CDR1 is MDHEN and CDR2 SYDVKM. This CDR3 contains 14 residues. V was pared by 3 bases and J by 5 bases, with 6 bases of the junction left unmatched. The chain's CDR3 is CASSFRGLEYGYTF. As DNA, the CDR3 is TGTGCCAGCAGTTTTAGGGGGCTGGAGTATGGCTACACCTTC.

For this clone: In the same sample, other DNA sequences code for this CDR3. V usage is TRBV4-1 and J usage is TRBJ1-4; 11 nucleotides line up with TRBD1. V was clipped by 3 bases and J by 0 bases; unmatched bases: 0. The CDR3 has 16 residues. Per germline, CDR1 MGHRA and CDR2 YSYEKL. The CDR3 coding sequence is TGCGCCAGCAGCCAGGGACAGGGGGCAACTAATGAAAAACTGTTTTTT. This encodes CASSQGQGATNEKLFF.

Notes on this clone: Distinct nucleotide sequences in the sample also encode this CDR3. The gene calls are TRBV3-1 (or the pseudogene TRBV3-2) and TRBJ1-5; a weak D match, TRBD1 (5 bases). Germline CDR1 LGHDT, CDR2 YNNKEL (reference sequence). The CDR3 is 15 residues long. Trimming stripped 1 base from V and 1 base from J, with 8 bases between. CDR3 sequence reads: CASSQGGLSNQPQHF. For the CDR3, the DNA is TGTGCCAGCAGCCAAGGGGGCCTAAGCAATCAGCCCCAGCATTTT.

The chain recombines TRBV27 with TRBJ1-4; no clear D. In germline, CDR1 is MNHEY, CDR2 SMNVEV (reference sequence). V was cut by 4 bases and J by 4 bases, with 13 bases left in between. The CDR3 sequence is 15 residues long. The DNA of the CDR3 is TGTGCCAGCAGTTCCATCCAGTGGTTTAATGAAAAACTGTTTTTT. It codes for CASSSIQWFNEKLFF.

This clone occurred once. The V call is TRBV24-1, the J call TRBJ2-1, with 7 bases lining up with TRBD1. Losses at the gene ends were 7 bases for V and 4 bases for J; bases not matched to a gene: 9. From germline, CDR1 is KGHDR and CDR2 SFDVKD. This CDR3 is built from 15 residues. Here the CDR3 DNA reads TGTGCCACCAGGGCCTCCGGGACAGATTACAATGAGCAGTTCTTC. Translation: CATRASGTDYNEQFF.

The chain is built from TRBV5-1 and TRBJ2-2; 8 bases are a match to TRBD1. The V segment lost 3 bases and the J segment 4 bases; nucleotides outside the gene matches: 5. The CDR3 runs 15 residues. Per germline, CDR1 SGHRS and CDR2 YFSETQ. Here the CDR3 DNA reads TGCGCCAGCAGCTCCAGGACAGGGCCCACCGGGGAGCTGTTTTTT. The encoded protein is CASSSRTGPTGELFF.

This chain uses TRBV15 with TRBJ1-1; 11 nucleotides match TRBD1. This CDR3 spans 18 amino acids. The V segment lost 1 base and the J segment 1 base; nucleotides outside the gene matches: 8. Germline V gives CDR1 LNHNV, CDR2 YYDKDF (reference sequence). The CDR3: CATSRGIGQGARNTEAFF. DNA for the CDR3: TGTGCCACCAGCAGAGGCATAGGACAGGGGGCGAGGAACACTGAAGCTTTCTTT.

The chain links TRBV19 to TRBJ1-5, with unresolved D. Trimming took 0 bases from V and 8 from J, leaving 8 bases between them. The germline gives CDR1 LNHDA, CDR2 SQIVND (reference sequence). The CDR3 loop spans 13 amino acids. CDR3 region: CASSIDAEEPQHF. DNA for the CDR3: TGTGCCAGTAGTATAGACGCCGAGGAGCCCCAGCATTTT.

The chain employs TRBV6-5 and TRBJ1-2; D possibly corresponds to TRBD1 (6 bases). The CDR3 loop spans 13 amino acids. From germline, CDR1 is MNHEY and CDR2 SVGAGI. The V end was cut by 7 bases, the J end by 8 bases, with 17 bases between. CDR3 region: CASKSTGKWGYTF. CDR3 bases: TGTGCCAGCAAATCCACAGGGAAATGGGGCTACACCTTC.

The V call is TRBV10-1, the J call TRBJ1-2, with 9 nucleotides matching TRBD1. CDR3 length: 13 amino acids. CDR1 is WNHNN, CDR2 SYGVQD, per germline (reference sequence). V gave up 7 bases and J gave up 8 bases; unmatched junction bases: 8. The CDR3 bases are TGCGCCAGCAATAACGGGACAGGGAGAGGCTACACCTTC. Its protein is CASNNGTGRGYTF.

The chain employs TRBV19 and TRBJ1-2, with D tentatively TRBD1 (6 bases). CDR1 and CDR2 from the germline V gene are LNHDA and SQIVND (reference sequence). The length of the CDR3 is 14 residues. The germline V and J ends were trimmed by 1 base and 6 bases, with 12 bases remaining between them. The CDR3 sequence is CASSIGGGSDGYTF. Here the CDR3 DNA reads TGTGCCAGTAGTATAGGCGGGGGCTCAGATGGCTACACCTTC.

The rearrangement uses TRBV18 and TRBJ1-1; 7 bases are shared with TRBD1. Germline V gene sequence: CDR1 KGHSH, CDR2 LQKENI. The CDR3 totals 15 residues. Trimming took 2 bases from V and 2 from J; bases not matched to a gene: 5. The CDR3 region has the DNA TGTGCCAGCTCACCAACGACAGGGTTTAACACTGAAGCTTTCTTT. The encoded protein is CASSPTTGFNTEAFF.

The J gene is TRBJ1-4, the V gene TRBV2; 9 bases are shared with TRBD1. The J segment lost 6 bases and the V segment lost 11 bases, leaving 7 bases of the junction unmatched. In germline, CDR1 is SNHLY, CDR2 FYNNEI. The CDR3 consists of 13 residues. CDR3 DNA: TGTGCCGGGCAAGGACAGGGGCATGAAAAACTGTTTTTT. Translating gives CAGQGQGHEKLFF.

This clone was found a few times. The chain links TRBV19 to TRBJ1-3, with no clear D. The CDR3 contains 15 residues. Germline V gene sequence: CDR1 LNHDA, CDR2 SQIVND (reference sequence). V was clipped by 5 bases and J by 2 bases, with 13 bases between them. CDR3 sequence (DNA): TGTGCCAGTAGTCCCACAGACAAAGCTGGAAACACCATATATTTT. Amino acid sequence: CASSPTDKAGNTIYF.

This clone was detected once. This chain links TRBV10-3 with TRBJ2-3, with TRBD1 identical over 8 bases. CDR3 length equals 14 residues. In germline, CDR1 is ENHRY, CDR2 SYGVKD. V gave up 11 bases and J gave up 4 bases; unmatched junction bases: 11. The CDR3, as DNA: TGTGCCGTAGGGGGACAGGAGATCCCAGATACGCAGTATTTT. Protein sequence: CAVGGQEIPDTQYF.